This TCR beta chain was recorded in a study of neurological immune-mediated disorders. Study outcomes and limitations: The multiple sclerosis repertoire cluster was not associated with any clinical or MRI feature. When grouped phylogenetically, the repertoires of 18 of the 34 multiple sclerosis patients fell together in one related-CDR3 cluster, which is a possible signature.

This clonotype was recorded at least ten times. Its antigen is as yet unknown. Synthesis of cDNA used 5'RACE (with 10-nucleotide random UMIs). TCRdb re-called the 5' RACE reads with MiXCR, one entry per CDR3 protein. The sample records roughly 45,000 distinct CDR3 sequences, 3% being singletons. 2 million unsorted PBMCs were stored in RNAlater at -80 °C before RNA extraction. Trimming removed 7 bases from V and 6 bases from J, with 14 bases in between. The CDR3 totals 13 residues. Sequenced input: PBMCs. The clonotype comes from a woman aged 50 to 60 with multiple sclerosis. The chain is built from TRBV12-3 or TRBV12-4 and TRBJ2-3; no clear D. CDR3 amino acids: CASTTGSLDTQYF. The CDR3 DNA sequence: TGTGCCAGCACGACTGGCAGTTTGGATACGCAGTATTTT.